Presented here are 29 T cell receptor beta chains from one specimen sequenced in a study of CD8+ T cells in alopecia areata. Extraction and reverse transcription of RNA yielded cDNA as the sequencing template. Sequenced by immunoSEQ multiplex PCR; TCRdb stores in-frame clones only, minus some. The table shows 120,000 or so clones, with 55% to 70% occurring only once. The sample comprised CD4+ T cells sorted from blood. The receptors were sampled from a human donor in good health.

The chain recombines TRBV6-5 with TRBJ1-1; D is possibly TRBD1 (5 bases). The V end lost 10 bases, the J end lost 1 base, and 13 bases lay between the germline ends. Germline CDR1 is MNHEY and CDR2 is SVGAGI. There are 13 residues in the CDR3. In DNA, the CDR3 is TGTGCCACTCGGGAAGGGGCGAACACTGAAGCTTTCTTT. This gives the protein CATREGANTEAFF.

This chain links TRBV5-4 with TRBJ1-2, with D uncertain. CDR1 and CDR2 (germline): SGHNT, YYREEE (reference sequence). The CDR3 length is 12 residues. Trimming shortened V by 4 bases and J by 4 bases, and 8 bases separated the two germline ends. CDR3 nucleotides: TGTGCCAGCAGCGGAGACCTCTATGGCTACACCTTC. It is translated as CASSGDLYGYTF.

This clone has a handful of counts. The chain uses TRBV4-1 and TRBJ1-2, with TRBD1 as a possible D gene (5 bases). This CDR3 region has 15 residues. V was clipped by 3 bases and J by 2 bases, with 13 bases between them. Germline assignment: CDR1 MGHRA and CDR2 YSYEKL. The CDR3 loop is CASSHPPRGNYGYTF. CDR3 nucleotides: TGCGCCAGCAGCCATCCGCCTAGGGGAAACTATGGCTACACCTTC.

This clone was seen only a few times. The chain employs TRBV5-6 and TRBJ2-2; TRBD2 agrees at 7 bases. V dropped 6 bases and J dropped 3; count of bases not matched to a gene: 5. The CDR3 totals 14 residues. The germline V gene has CDR1 SGHDT and CDR2 YYEEEE. The CDR3 spells CASIGRGYTGELFF. The CDR3 DNA follows: TGTGCCAGCATAGGGCGGGGGTACACCGGGGAGCTGTTTTTT.

V is TRBV7-9 and J is TRBJ1-5; D remains ambiguous. The length of the CDR3 is 14 residues. V gave up 4 bases and J gave up 1 base, with 8 bases separating them. Germline lookup yields CDR1 SEHNR and CDR2 FQNEAQ (reference sequence). The CDR3 is CASSSIKSNQPQHF. The CDR3 region has the DNA TGTGCCAGCAGCTCCATAAAGAGCAATCAGCCCCAGCATTTT.

The chain recombines TRBV10-1 with TRBJ2-3; 11 bases match TRBD2. The CDR3 length is 15 residues. The V gene end was trimmed by 6 bases and the J gene end by 1 base; junction bases not matched to a gene: 3. Germline lookup yields CDR1 WNHNN and CDR2 SYGVQD (reference sequence). The CDR3: CASRPGLAGTDTQYF. The CDR3 nucleotides read TGCGCCAGCAGACCGGGACTAGCGGGCACAGATACGCAGTATTTT.

V usage is TRBV5-1 and J usage is TRBJ1-1; D uncertain. Between the trimmed V and J ends, which lost 3 bases and 6 bases, there was a span of 9 bases. The CDR3 is made up of 12 amino acids. Germline V gene sequence: CDR1 SGHRS, CDR2 YFSETQ. The CDR3, as DNA: TGCGCCAGCAGCTGGCCCGGGCCTGAAGCTTTCTTT. It yields the protein CASSWPGPEAFF.

The chain links TRBV30 to TRBJ2-2; D not certain. The CDR3 sequence is 12 residues long. Per germline, CDR1 GTSNPN and CDR2 SVGIG (reference sequence). Between the trimmed V and J ends, which lost 0 bases and 5 bases, there was a span of 4 bases. The CDR3 DNA reads as TGTGCCTGGAGTGTACAGACCGGGGAGCTGTTTTTT. It codes for CAWSVQTGELFF.

The CDR3 bases are TGCAGCGCTGGGGACAGTGATAGCAATCAGCCCCAGCATTTT. Its protein is CSAGDSDSNQPQHF. The V call is TRBV29-1, the J call TRBJ1-5; 7 nucleotides match TRBD1. The length of the CDR3 is 14 residues. Per the germline V gene, CDR1 is SQVTM and CDR2 is ANQGSEA. Losses at the gene ends were 7 bases for V and 0 bases for J; bases not matched to a gene: 6.

The chain recombines TRBV2 with TRBJ2-7, with TRBD1 matching over 8 bases. V lost 3 bases to trimming and J lost 6 bases; unmatched junction nucleotides: 4. The CDR3 is 13 residues long. Looked up from germline, CDR1 is SNHLY and CDR2 is FYNNEI. This CDR3 reads CASSEWTGSEQYF. The CDR3 DNA is TGTGCCAGCAGTGAGTGGACAGGGTCCGAGCAGTACTTC.

DNA for the CDR3: TGTGCCAGCAGCTTCTCCGGGACAAGTAGGGGCACCATATATTTT. Translating it yields CASSFSGTSRGTIYF. The chain couples TRBV7-9 to TRBJ1-3, with D maybe TRBD1 (6 bases). The ends were cut back, 3 bases at V and 9 bases at J, with 18 bases in the middle. Germline V CDR1 and CDR2: SEHNR, FQNEAQ (reference sequence). The CDR3 has 15 amino acids.

About this clone: The missing conserved phenylalanine or tryptophan at the end of this CDR3 makes a read error likely. The J gene is TRBJ1-1, the V gene TRBV6-6; 8 bases align to TRBD1. Germline CDR1 reads MNHNY; CDR2 reads SVGAGI (reference sequence). The CDR3 is made up of 14 amino acids. Trimming at V came to 5 bases and at J to 4 bases, leaving 6 bases not matched to a gene. The CDR3 region has the DNA TGTGCCAGCAGTCCACAGGGGGTGCCCACTGAAGCTTTCTCT. Protein product: CASSPQGVPTEAFS.

In its sample, this clone was seen a few times. This rearrangement joins TRBV7-9 to TRBJ1-6; D gene uncertain. The germline CDR1 and CDR2 sequences are SEHNR and FQNEAQ (reference sequence). The CDR3 totals 15 residues. Trimming left V 6 bases short and J 7 bases short, with 16 bases between. DNA of the CDR3: TGTGCCAGCAGGCCTAGGGATCCCCCCAATTCACCCCTCCACTTT. Translating gives CASRPRDPPNSPLHF.

This chain connects TRBV29-1 to TRBJ1-1; D is undetermined. From germline, CDR1 is SQVTM and CDR2 ANQGSEA. This CDR3 is 12 amino acids long. Deletions cut 5 bases from V and 5 bases from J, with 12 bases between. In DNA form, the CDR3 reads TGCAGCGTTAAAAGGGCGAGTACTGAAGCTTTCTTT. This gives the protein CSVKRASTEAFF.

This rearrangement joins TRBV30 to TRBJ1-2, with a tentative D call TRBD1 (5 bases). This CDR3 spans 13 amino acids. V lost 5 bases to trimming and J lost 5 bases, with 15 bases between them. Germline V lookup: CDR1 GTSNPN, CDR2 SVGIG (reference sequence). The CDR3 loop reads CAWGRDSVYGYTF. For the CDR3, the DNA is TGTGCCTGGGGCCGGGACTCTGTTTATGGCTACACCTTC.

This clone has a handful of counts. This chain links TRBV5-4 with TRBJ2-7, with D perhaps being TRBD1 or TRBD2 (6 bases each). CDR1 and CDR2 from the germline V gene are SGHNT and YYREEE (reference sequence). The V gene lost 3 bases and the J gene lost 1 base, with 14 bases spanning the gap. The CDR3 runs 15 residues. Here the CDR3 DNA reads TGTGCCAGCAGCTCCCACCGGGGGACATCCTACGAGCAGTACTTC. It yields the protein CASSSHRGTSYEQYF. The full variable domain, completed using reference TRBV5-4 and TRBJ2-7, is ETGVTQSPTHLIKTRGQQVTLRCSSQSGHNTVSWYQQALGQGPQFIFQYYREEENGRGNFPPRFSGLQFPNYSSELNVNALELDDSALYLCASSSHRGTSYEQYFGPGTRLTVT.

This clone was observed a handful of times. The rearrangement joins TRBV29-1 to TRBJ2-3, with D maybe TRBD2 (5 bases). V was pared by 1 base and J by 2 bases, with 16 bases between. Per germline, CDR1 SQVTM and CDR2 ANQGSEA. The length of the CDR3 is 16 residues. DNA of the CDR3: TGCAGCGTTGAAGGGGGAGAGAGAAGTACCACAGATACGCAGTATTTT. As protein: CSVEGGERSTTDTQYF.

This chain uses TRBV15 with TRBJ2-6; TRBD1 matches 7 bases. V lost 4 bases, J lost 0 bases, and 6 bases stayed unmatched. The CDR3 runs 17 residues. Germline V gene sequence: CDR1 LNHNV, CDR2 YYDKDF (reference sequence). The CDR3 loop is CATSTRQGHSGANVLTF. DNA of the CDR3: TGTGCCACCAGCACAAGACAGGGCCACTCTGGGGCCAACGTCCTGACTTTC.

This chain uses TRBV11-2 with TRBJ2-7, with TRBD2 identical over 9 bases. Germline assignment: CDR1 SGHAT and CDR2 FQNNGV. This CDR3 has 13 amino acids. The junction had 2 bases not matched to a gene; V was cut back by 5 bases and J by 3 bases. Written as DNA, the CDR3 is TGTGCCAGCAGCCGGACTAGCGACTACGAGCAGTACTTC. Amino acids: CASSRTSDYEQYF.

The chain uses TRBV29-1 and TRBJ1-2; D unclear. The germline V gene has CDR1 SQVTM and CDR2 ANQGSEA. The CDR3 is 10 residues long. V lost 7 bases to trimming and J lost 8 bases, with 11 bases between them. The CDR3 region has the DNA TGCAGCGGTGACCTGGAGGGCTACACCTTC. It encodes CSGDLEGYTF.

The genes are TRBV27 and TRBJ2-7, with D perhaps TRBD2 (6 bases). Trimming shortened V by 3 bases and J by 6 bases, and 9 bases separated the two germline ends. The CDR3 covers 12 residues. Germline V gene lookup returns CDR1 MNHEY and CDR2 SMNVEV (reference sequence). Written as DNA, the CDR3 is TGTGCCAGCAGTTTTAAGGGAGGCGAGCAGTACTTC. This gives the protein CASSFKGGEQYF.

The chain combines TRBV2 with TRBJ2-5; 7 nucleotides match TRBD1. This CDR3 is built from 13 residues. The V segment lost 6 bases and the J segment 5 bases; nucleotides outside the gene matches: 6. Germline V gene sequence: CDR1 SNHLY, CDR2 FYNNEI. The CDR3 DNA sequence: TGTGCCAGCAGACCAAGGGGGCTGGAGACCCAGTACTTC. Protein product: CASRPRGLETQYF.

The sample holds a few counts of this clone. This chain uses TRBV5-1 with TRBJ1-1; no definite D call. Trimming stripped 2 bases from V and 1 base from J, with 9 bases between. Germline CDR1 SGHRS, CDR2 YFSETQ. CDR3 length: 14 residues. The CDR3, as DNA: TGCGCCAGCAGCTTAAGTCAAACGAACACTGAAGCTTTCTTT. Protein product: CASSLSQTNTEAFF. Together with reference TRBV5-1 and TRBJ1-1, the CDR3 gives the full variable domain: KAGVTQTPRYLIKTRGQQVTLSCSPISGHRSVSWYQQTPGQGLQFLFEYFSETQRNKGNFPGRFSGRQFSNSRSEMNVSTLELGDSALYLCASSLSQTNTEAFFGQGTRLTVV.

The chain recombines TRBV4-2 with TRBJ2-3, with unresolved D. The V gene lost 0 bases and the J gene lost 6 bases, with 4 bases spanning the gap. The CDR3 consists of 12 residues. Germline CDR1 and CDR2: LGHNA and YNFKEQ. The CDR3 sequence: CASSQDEDTQYF. The CDR3 coding sequence is TGTGCCAGCAGCCAAGATGAGGATACGCAGTATTTT.

This clone appeared a few times. V gene TRBV6-1 combines with J gene TRBJ2-1, with a possible D match to TRBD1 (6 bases). Between the trimmed V and J ends, which lost 2 bases and 5 bases, there was a span of 10 bases. This CDR3 region has 14 residues. CDR1 MNHNS and CDR2 SASEGT come from the germline V gene. CDR3 amino acids: CASSEQGLHNEQFF. In DNA, the CDR3 is TGTGCCAGCAGTGAACAGGGGCTGCACAATGAGCAGTTCTTC.

The chain links TRBV30 to TRBJ2-3, with D tentatively TRBD1 (5 bases). Between the trimmed V and J ends, which lost 1 base and 8 bases, there was a span of 13 bases. This CDR3 contains 13 residues. Germline loops: CDR1 GTSNPN, CDR2 SVGIG (reference sequence). The CDR3 nucleotides read TGTGCCTGGAGTGGACAGTGGCTGGGTACGCAGTATTTT. Translated, it gives CAWSGQWLGTQYF.

CDR3 loop: CASSPSGLATQETQYF. CDR3 coding DNA: TGTGCCAGCAGCCCTTCAGGACTAGCAACCCAAGAGACCCAGTACTTC. V and J are TRBV7-3 and TRBJ2-5; 8 bases are a match to TRBD2. The ends lost 5 bases at V and 1 base at J; junction bases unmatched: 9. This CDR3 is 16 amino acids long. From germline, CDR1 is SGHTA and CDR2 FQGTGA. Full variable domain (rest looked up from reference TRBV7-3 and TRBJ2-5): GAGVSQTPSNKVTEKGKYVELRCDPISGHTALYWYRQSLGQGPEFLIYFQGTGAADDSGLPNDRFFAVRPEGSVSTLKIQRTERGDSAVYLCASSPSGLATQETQYFGPGTRLLVL.

This clone was observed a few times. Other DNA sequences in the sample encode the same CDR3. The chain carries TRBV7-2 and TRBJ1-5, with D perhaps TRBD1 (6 bases). CDR3 size: 16 residues. Trimming took 0 bases from V and 1 from J, leaving 10 bases between them. In germline, CDR1 is SGHTA, CDR2 FQGNSA. CDR3 in DNA: TGTGCCAGCAGCTTAGCGCAGGGGCGCAGCAATCAGCCCCAGCATTTT. Amino acid sequence: CASSLAQGRSNQPQHF.

The chain carries TRBV2 and TRBJ2-4; D might be TRBD2 (7 bases). The CDR3 runs to 15 residues. CDR1 is SNHLY, CDR2 FYNNEI, per germline. Trimming took off 10 bases at V and 2 bases at J, with 18 bases between the two ends. The CDR3 protein is CATEEGGKTKNIQYF. CDR3 in DNA: TGTGCCACCGAGGAGGGGGGGAAGACCAAAAACATTCAGTACTTC.